This TCR beta chain is from a study of blood T cell repertoires in COVID-19. Across the whole study: Spain, Italy and the United States supplied samples that represented acute and convalescent COVID-19. Nucleic acid was either cDNA or gDNA, and it came from T cells, B-cell-depleted T cells, or PBMCs.

The CDR3 runs 17 residues. Unmatched junction bases numbered 11, after V lost 5 bases and J lost 3 bases. Germline assignment: CDR1 SEHNR and CDR2 FQNEAQ (reference sequence). In the source study's methods: Reference gene primer amplification gave nucleated cell count estimates. Using immunoSEQ multiplex PCR, the repertoire was profiled, and TCRdb retains in-frame clones only, with some absent. D and trimming come from the DNA, and the V and J calls and clone size come from that table. The sample includes 80,000 to 100,000 clones, approximately 86% of them seen just once. The chain uses TRBV7-9 and TRBJ2-2, with 8 bases aligning to TRBD2. The sequenced sample consisted of peripheral blood. The TCR comes from an older man with active or convalescent COVID-19. The DNA for the CDR3 is TGTGCCAGCAGCGTACACCGGGGGGGCTTAGACACCGGGGAGCTGTTTTTT. This gives the protein CASSVHRGGLDTGELFF.